The clone carrying this TCR beta chain is medium-sized by frequency. The sample comes from a study of T cell clusters in autoimmune cytopenias. This CDR3 is 16 amino acids long. The germline V gene has CDR1 LNHDA and CDR2 SQIVND (reference sequence). TRB amplification used 250 ng of peripheral blood genomic DNA. Multiplex touch-down PCR amplified TRB using TRB-A and TRB-B pools in one tube. From the multiplex PCR reads, TCRdb lists one entry per CDR3 protein and no DNA. This sample's table has 5,500 to 6,500 distinct CDR3 sequences. The clonotype originates from a human donor with an autoimmune cytopenia or autoimmune hepatitis (not recorded which). This sequence joins TRBV19 and TRBJ2-7. Material: peripheral blood. CDR3: CASSIRRVSELDEQYF.